Following are 26 T cell receptor beta chains from one sample sequenced in a study of cytotoxic CD8 clonotypes in ibrutinib-treated CLL. The data were produced by immunoSEQ multiplex PCR, yet TCRdb's version contains in-frame clones alone and is incomplete. This table has approximately 130,000 clones, around 84% appearing once. Sample: PBMCs, taken after 24 months of ibrutinib treatment. Receptors were obtained from a human donor with chronic lymphocytic leukemia.

Here the CDR3 reads CASSLWVENTEAFF. CDR3 in DNA: TGTGCCAGCAGTTTATGGGTAGAGAACACTGAAGCTTTCTTT. The chain joins TRBV28 to TRBJ1-1; D remains unclear. V lost 0 bases and J 1 base, leaving 6 bases between the germline ends. CDR3 length: 14 residues. Germline CDR1 MDHEN, CDR2 SYDVKM. Full variable domain (remainder filled in from reference TRBV28 and TRBJ1-1): DVKVTQSSRYLVKRTGEKVFLECVQDMDHENMFWYRQDPGLGLRLIYFSYDVKMKEKGDIPEGYSVSREKKERFSLILESASTNQTSMYLCASSLWVENTEAFFGQGTRLTVV.

The count of this clone is one. The chain employs TRBV19 and TRBJ2-5; 9 positions agree with TRBD2. Germline V gene data show CDR1 as LNHDA and CDR2 as SQIVND (reference sequence). The V segment lost 4 bases and the J segment 0 bases; nucleotides outside the gene matches: 9. The CDR3 extends over 17 amino acids. CDR3 amino acids: CASSSQRGAPYQETQYF. The CDR3 bases are TGTGCCAGTAGTAGCCAGCGGGGGGCACCGTACCAAGAGACCCAGTACTTC.

This chain uses TRBV6-5 with TRBJ1-1; D gene ambiguous. CDR1 and CDR2 from the germline V gene are MNHEY and SVGAGI. CDR3 length: 15 residues. V was cut by 2 bases and J by 1 base, with 11 bases left in between. CDR3 nucleotide sequence: TGTGCCAGCAGTTACCTAAGGTCCCAGAACACTGAAGCTTTCTTT. Protein sequence: CASSYLRSQNTEAFF.

The chain links TRBV7-9 to TRBJ2-5; 11 bases are a match to TRBD2. Germline V gene lookup returns CDR1 SEHNR and CDR2 FQNEAQ (reference sequence). The CDR3 runs to 17 residues. J lost 2 bases, V lost 0 bases, and 5 bases had no gene match. CDR3 in amino acids: CASSLATGTSGQETQYF. The CDR3 DNA reads as TGTGCCAGCAGCTTAGCCACCGGGACTAGCGGACAAGAGACCCAGTACTTC.

J is TRBJ1-1 and V is TRBV19; 7 bases agree with TRBD1. The CDR3 loop spans 15 amino acids. V trimming: 3 bases; J trimming: 2 bases; junction bases outside the gene matches: 6. Looked up from germline, CDR1 is LNHDA and CDR2 is SQIVND (reference sequence). The CDR3: CASSIGGQVNTEAFF. CDR3 in DNA: TGTGCCAGTAGTATCGGCGGACAGGTAAACACTGAAGCTTTCTTT.

In this sample, this clone turned up a few times. This chain uses TRBV19 with TRBJ1-2; D gene unclear. Germline CDR1 LNHDA, CDR2 SQIVND (reference sequence). The germline V and J ends were trimmed by 3 bases and 7 bases, with 15 bases remaining between them. This CDR3 has 14 amino acids. The CDR3 loop is CASSIGGSRRGYTF. The CDR3 nucleotides read TGTGCCAGTAGTATCGGTGGGTCCCGTCGTGGCTACACCTTC.

This rearrangement joins TRBV9 to TRBJ2-1; the D gene is possibly TRBD2 (6 bases). The germline V and J ends were trimmed by 4 bases and 0 bases, with 11 bases remaining between them. The V gene's germline CDR1 is SGDLS and CDR2 YYNGEE. The CDR3 extends over 15 amino acids. This chain's CDR3 is CASSPYSGSYNEQFF. CDR3 coding DNA: TGTGCCAGCAGCCCCTATAGCGGCTCCTACAATGAGCAGTTCTTC.

This clone was observed a single time. The same CDR3 is also encoded by other DNA sequences in this sample. CDR3 protein: CASSPRTSGGTDTQYF. The CDR3 DNA is TGTGCCAGCTCACCTCGGACTAGCGGGGGCACAGATACGCAGTATTTT. V usage is TRBV18 and J usage is TRBJ2-3, with 12 positions matching TRBD2. The CDR3 totals 16 residues. In germline, CDR1 is KGHSH, CDR2 LQKENI. Trimming at V came to 3 bases and at J to 1 base, leaving 2 bases not matched to a gene.

The V gene is TRBV10-1, the J gene TRBJ2-7; D ambiguous. V was trimmed by 8 bases and J by 3 bases, leaving 8 bases between them. The CDR3 sequence is 11 residues long. The germline V gene has CDR1 WNHNN and CDR2 SYGVQD (reference sequence). CDR3 loop: CASGTDYEQYF. CDR3 sequence (DNA): TGCGCCAGCGGTACAGACTACGAGCAGTACTTC.

The chain carries TRBV7-2 and TRBJ1-5; 7 bases match TRBD1. Germline CDR1 reads SGHTA; CDR2 reads FQGNSA. Trimming at V came to 0 bases and at J to 1 base, leaving 3 bases not matched to a gene. The CDR3 is 16 residues long. CDR3 protein: CASSLALDRSNQPQHF. For the CDR3, the DNA is TGTGCCAGCAGCTTAGCCTTGGACAGGAGCAATCAGCCCCAGCATTTT.

The chain links TRBV7-2 to TRBJ2-7; 8 nucleotides align to TRBD1. There are 14 residues in the CDR3. Germline CDR1 reads SGHTA; CDR2 reads FQGNSA. The ends lost 5 bases at V and 0 bases at J; junction bases unmatched: 3. The CDR3 loop reads CASSRDRSSYEQYF. CDR3 sequence (DNA): TGTGCCAGCAGCCGGGACAGGAGCTCCTACGAGCAGTACTTC.

The V gene is TRBV11-2, the J gene TRBJ2-5; 7 bases fit TRBD1. V was clipped by 0 bases and J by 1 base; unmatched bases: 5. The CDR3 spans 16 residues. The germline gives CDR1 SGHAT, CDR2 FQNNGV. CDR3 bases: TGTGCCAGCAGCTTAGATGGGGACAGCACCCAAGAGACCCAGTACTTC. The encoded protein is CASSLDGDSTQETQYF.

Turning to this clone: Other DNA sequences in the same sample also yield this CDR3. V is TRBV5-1 and J is TRBJ2-2, with TRBD1 matching 7 bases. V gave up 0 bases and J gave up 5 bases; unmatched junction bases: 4. The CDR3 length is 15 residues. CDR1 is SGHRS and CDR2 is YFSETQ in the germline V gene. CDR3 coding DNA: TGCGCCAGCAGCTTGGACAGGGGAGATACCGGGGAGCTGTTTTTT. Translating it yields CASSLDRGDTGELFF.

This clone was observed a few times. The V call is TRBV30, the J call TRBJ1-5; 10 bases align to TRBD1. Germline CDR1 is GTSNPN and CDR2 is SVGIG (reference sequence). With V trimmed by 3 bases and J by 6 bases, 8 bases remained unmatched. This CDR3 comprises 15 residues. The CDR3 reads CAWSLDRGEGQPQHF. The CDR3 coding sequence is TGTGCCTGGAGCTTGGACAGGGGGGAGGGTCAGCCCCAGCATTTT.

The rearrangement uses TRBV28 and TRBJ2-7; the match to TRBD2 covers 9 bases. Germline trimming cut 6 bases from V and 0 bases from J; bases unmatched to any gene: 6. CDR1 is MDHEN and CDR2 is SYDVKM in the germline V gene. This CDR3 has 15 residues. For the CDR3, the DNA is TGTGCCAGCAGCTTTAGCGGGAGAAGCTCCTACGAGCAGTACTTC. Translated, it gives CASSFSGRSSYEQYF.

Points on this clone: Its ends do not fully match the called genes, so a read error is possible. The chain links TRBV6-6 to TRBJ2-3, with TRBD2 identical over 9 bases. Germline V lookup: CDR1 MNHNY, CDR2 SVGAGI (reference sequence). This CDR3 spans 16 amino acids. The CDR3, as DNA: TGTGCCGGCAGCTCCCGCGGGGGGGCTAGCACAGATACGCAGTATTTT. This gives the protein CAGSSRGGASTDTQYF.

This chain connects TRBV19 to TRBJ2-7, with 10 bases lining up with TRBD1. The CDR3 runs 15 residues. With V trimmed by 5 bases and J by 4 bases, 8 bases remained unmatched. Germline-derived CDR1 and CDR2 are LNHDA and SQIVND (reference sequence). CDR3: CASSAPGQGSYEQYF. The CDR3 region has the DNA TGTGCCAGTAGTGCCCCGGGACAGGGGTCTTACGAGCAGTACTTC.

The chain combines TRBV6-1 with TRBJ1-5; the D gene is possibly TRBD1 (6 bases). CDR3 length: 16 amino acids. CDR1 and CDR2 from the germline V gene are MNHNS and SASEGT. Trimming took off 3 bases at V and 0 bases at J, with 12 bases between the two ends. CDR3 bases: TGTGCCAGCAGTGAGATGACAGGAGCTAGCAATCAGCCCCAGCATTTT. Translation: CASSEMTGASNQPQHF.

This clone has a single count. This chain connects TRBV5-6 to TRBJ2-5; TRBD2 matches 12 bases. The CDR3 extends over 15 amino acids. Losses at the gene ends were 4 bases for V and 3 bases for J; bases not matched to a gene: 4. Looked up from germline, CDR1 is SGHDT and CDR2 is YYEEEE. The CDR3 DNA is TGTGCCAGCAGCCGGACTAGCGGGGTAAAAGAGACCCAGTACTTC. It codes for CASSRTSGVKETQYF.

This chain uses TRBV19 with TRBJ2-1; D uncertain. There are 13 residues in the CDR3. V was shortened by 1 base and J by 5 bases, with 6 bases between the two germline ends. From germline, CDR1 is LNHDA and CDR2 SQIVND (reference sequence). CDR3 sequence reads: CASSIVGNNEQFF. In nucleotides, the CDR3 is TGTGCCAGTAGTATAGTAGGGAACAATGAGCAGTTCTTC.

The chain recombines TRBV30 with TRBJ1-1; D not certain. CDR3 size: 17 residues. The germline V and J ends were trimmed by 2 bases and 0 bases, with 19 bases remaining between them. Germline V gene sequence: CDR1 GTSNPN, CDR2 SVGIG (reference sequence). The DNA of the CDR3 is TGTGCCTGGAGTTCCCGGGAGCGGAGGGCTATGAACACTGAAGCTTTCTTT. Protein product: CAWSSRERRAMNTEAFF.

The genes are TRBV5-1 and TRBJ2-1; 9 positions agree with TRBD2. V trimming: 7 bases; J trimming: 0 bases; junction bases outside the gene matches: 8. Germline V gives CDR1 SGHRS, CDR2 YFSETQ. CDR3 length: 16 amino acids. CDR3 region: CASHLAGLSSYNEQFF. The CDR3 DNA follows: TGCGCCAGCCATCTAGCGGGGCTGAGCTCCTACAATGAGCAGTTCTTC.

This chain connects TRBV19 to TRBJ1-4; tentatively, D is TRBD1 (6 bases). CDR1 is LNHDA and CDR2 is SQIVND in the germline V gene (reference sequence). The CDR3 covers 13 residues. Trimming pared 10 bases from V and 3 bases from J, leaving 12 bases between. CDR3 bases: TGTGCCACCCAGGGGTTGCCTAATGAAAAACTGTTTTTT. This gives the protein CATQGLPNEKLFF.

The rearrangement links TRBV5-1 to TRBJ2-1; no clear D. In germline, CDR1 is SGHRS, CDR2 YFSETQ. V lost 4 bases and J 0 bases, leaving 11 bases between the germline ends. This CDR3 is 15 amino acids long. The CDR3 loop reads CASSPPSGSYNEQFF. The CDR3 DNA reads TGCGCCAGCAGCCCCCCCTCCGGCTCCTACAATGAGCAGTTCTTC.

The rearrangement links TRBV5-6 to TRBJ2-2; TRBD1 aligns across 9 bases. CDR1 is SGHDT and CDR2 is YYEEEE in the germline V gene. With 3 bases clipped from V and 1 base from J, the junction kept 4 bases outside the gene matches. This CDR3 has 16 residues. This chain's CDR3 is CASSSQTGGNTGELFF. The CDR3 DNA reads TGTGCCAGCAGCTCACAGACAGGGGGGAACACCGGGGAGCTGTTTTTT.

This chain connects TRBV28 to TRBJ1-2; maybe TRBD1 (5 bases). The CDR3 consists of 14 residues. Trimming took off 4 bases at V and 3 bases at J, with 12 bases between the two ends. The germline gives CDR1 MDHEN, CDR2 SYDVKM. CDR3: CASSSYLGDYGYTF. The CDR3 nucleotides read TGTGCCAGCAGTTCCTACCTAGGGGACTATGGCTACACCTTC.